This T cell receptor (beta chain) was captured in a study of technical replicates of blood from a few donors. The assay was immunoSEQ multiplex PCR, and TCRdb's table has in-frame clones only and misses some. The sample lists roughly 14,000 clones, roughly four fifths occurring once. The CDR3 consists of 12 residues. The germline V and J ends were trimmed by 4 bases and 13 bases, with 17 bases remaining between them. In germline, CDR1 is SQVTM, CDR2 ANQGSEA. This receptor was taken from a human donor in good health. Specimen: PBMCs. The genes are TRBV29-1 and TRBJ2-1; possible D gene TRBD2, 5 bases. CDR3 amino acids: CSVGRSATTQFF. For the CDR3, the DNA is TGCAGCGTTGGGAGATCGGCGACTACTCAGTTCTTC.